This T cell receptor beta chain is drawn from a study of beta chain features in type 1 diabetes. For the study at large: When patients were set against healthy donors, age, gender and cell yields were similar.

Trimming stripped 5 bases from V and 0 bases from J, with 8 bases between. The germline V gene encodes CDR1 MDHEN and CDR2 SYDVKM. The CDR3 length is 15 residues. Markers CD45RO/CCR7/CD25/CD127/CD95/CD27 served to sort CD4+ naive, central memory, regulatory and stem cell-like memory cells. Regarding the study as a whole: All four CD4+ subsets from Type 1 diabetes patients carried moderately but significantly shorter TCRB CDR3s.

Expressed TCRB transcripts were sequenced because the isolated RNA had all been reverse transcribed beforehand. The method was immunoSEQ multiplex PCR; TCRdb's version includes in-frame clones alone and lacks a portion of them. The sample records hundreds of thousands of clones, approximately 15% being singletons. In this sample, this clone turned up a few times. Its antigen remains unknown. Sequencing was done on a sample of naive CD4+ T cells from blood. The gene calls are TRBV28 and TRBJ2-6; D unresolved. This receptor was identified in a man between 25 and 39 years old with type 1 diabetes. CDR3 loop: CASSTEPSGANVLTF. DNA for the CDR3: TGTGCCAGCAGTACGGAGCCCTCTGGGGCCAACGTCCTGACTTTC.